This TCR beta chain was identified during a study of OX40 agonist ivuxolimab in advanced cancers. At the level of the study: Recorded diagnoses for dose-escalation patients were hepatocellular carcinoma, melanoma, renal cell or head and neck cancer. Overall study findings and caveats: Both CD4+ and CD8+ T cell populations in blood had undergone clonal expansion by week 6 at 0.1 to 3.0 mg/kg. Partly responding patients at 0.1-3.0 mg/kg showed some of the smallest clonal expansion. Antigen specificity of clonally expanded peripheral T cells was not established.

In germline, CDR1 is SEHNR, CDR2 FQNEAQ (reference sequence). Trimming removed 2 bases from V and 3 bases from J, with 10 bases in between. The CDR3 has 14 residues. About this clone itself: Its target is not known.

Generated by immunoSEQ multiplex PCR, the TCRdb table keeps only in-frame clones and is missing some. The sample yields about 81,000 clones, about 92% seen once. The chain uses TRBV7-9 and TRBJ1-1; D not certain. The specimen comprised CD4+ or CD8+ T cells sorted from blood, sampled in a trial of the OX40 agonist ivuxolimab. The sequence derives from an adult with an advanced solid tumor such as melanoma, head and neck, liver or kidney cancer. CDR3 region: CASSLWSEDTEAFF. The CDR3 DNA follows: TGTGCCAGCAGCTTATGGTCGGAGGACACTGAAGCTTTCTTT.